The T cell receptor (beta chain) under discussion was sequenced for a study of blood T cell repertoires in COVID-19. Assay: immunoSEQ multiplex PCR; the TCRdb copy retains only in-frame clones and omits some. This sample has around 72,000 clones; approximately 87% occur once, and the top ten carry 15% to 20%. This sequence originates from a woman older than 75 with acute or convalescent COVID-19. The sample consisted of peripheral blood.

Here the CDR3 reads CALADGLNQPQHF. The CDR3 nucleotides are TGTGCTTTAGCGGACGGCCTTAATCAGCCCCAGCATTTT. This sequence joins TRBV30 and TRBJ1-5; D gene uncertain. This CDR3 comprises 13 residues. The germline V gene has CDR1 GTSNPN and CDR2 SVGIG (reference sequence).